Listed here are 13 T cell receptor beta chains from one sample, sequenced in a study of CD8+ T cells in alopecia areata. Extracted from the samples, RNA was reverse transcribed into cDNA to serve as the sequencing template. Assay: immunoSEQ multiplex PCR; the TCRdb copy retains only in-frame clones and omits some. This table has 150,000 to 200,000 clones, around 71% appearing once. Stated treatment: oral pan-JAK inhibitor, 5-10 mg twice daily. Sequenced material: CD4+ T cells sorted from blood, taken at week 4, from a patient treated with tofacitinib. These receptors were obtained from a human donor with alopecia areata.

This rearrangement joins TRBV4-3 to TRBJ1-1; the D is unclear. Trimming removed 0 bases from V and 4 bases from J, with 12 bases in between. From germline, CDR1 is LGHNA and CDR2 YSLEER. This CDR3 region has 15 residues. CDR3 loop: CASSQDANVGTEAFF. DNA of the CDR3: TGCGCCAGCAGCCAAGATGCCAATGTGGGCACTGAAGCTTTCTTT.

This clone turned up a few times. The V call is TRBV7-6, the J call TRBJ2-1; a weak D match, TRBD2 (6 bases). This CDR3 spans 15 amino acids. Germline V lookup: CDR1 SGHVS, CDR2 FNYEAQ. V lost 4 bases and J lost 6, with 16 bases in between. This CDR3 reads CASSSYGTRGNEQFF. DNA for the CDR3: TGTGCCAGCAGCTCCTATGGGACTCGGGGCAATGAGCAGTTCTTC.

This clone has just a few counts. The chain uses TRBV2 and TRBJ1-1; D gene ambiguous. CDR3 length: 13 amino acids. Germline loops: CDR1 SNHLY, CDR2 FYNNEI. The germline V and J ends were trimmed by 6 bases and 0 bases, with 8 bases remaining between them. CDR3 residues: CASSTEMNTEAFF. Here the CDR3 DNA reads TGTGCCAGCAGCACAGAGATGAACACTGAAGCTTTCTTT. Variable domain in full (rest from reference TRBV2 and TRBJ1-1): EPEVTQTPSHQVTQMGQEVILRCVPISNHLYFYWYRQILGQKVEFLVSFYNNEISEKSEIFDDQFSVERPDGSNFTLKIRSTKLEDSAMYFCASSTEMNTEAFFGQGTRLTVV.

The V gene is TRBV29-1, the J gene TRBJ1-1; D might be TRBD1 (5 bases). Trimming removed 7 bases at V and 11 bases at J, with 8 bases between. The CDR3 covers 8 residues. The germline CDR1 and CDR2 sequences are SQVTM and ANQGSEA. The CDR3 loop reads CSADSAFF. In DNA form, the CDR3 reads TGCAGCGCCGACAGCGCTTTCTTT. The entire variable domain, with the rest obtained from reference TRBV29-1 and TRBJ1-1, is as follows: SAVISQKPSRDICQRGTSLTIQCQVDSQVTMMFWYRQQPGQSLTLIATANQGSEATYESGFVIDKFPISRPNLTFSTLTVSNMSPEDSSIYLCSADSAFFGQGTRLTVV.

CDR3 nucleotides: TGTGCCAGCAGTGAACGGGGCGGGCTAGTTGGAGATACGCAGTATTTT. Its protein is CASSERGGLVGDTQYF. The V call is TRBV6-1, the J call TRBJ2-3; D may correspond to TRBD1 or TRBD2 (5 bases each). The CDR3 totals 16 residues. The germline gives CDR1 MNHNS, CDR2 SASEGT. Trimming took off 2 bases at V and 5 bases at J, with 17 bases between the two ends.

The sample holds a few counts of this clone. The chain links TRBV5-1 to TRBJ2-7; 15 nucleotides agree with TRBD2. There are 16 residues in the CDR3. V shed 4 bases, J shed 1 base, and the junction held 3 bases outside the gene matches. Germline lookup yields CDR1 SGHRS and CDR2 YFSETQ. The CDR3 coding sequence is TGCGCCAGCAGCCCGGGACTAGCGGGGGGTTCCTACGAGCAGTACTTC. Translating it yields CASSPGLAGGSYEQYF.

The chain is built from TRBV30 and TRBJ2-5; 9 bases align to TRBD2. Trimming at V came to 0 bases and at J to 13 bases, leaving 6 bases not matched to a gene. The CDR3 is 12 amino acids. The germline V gene has CDR1 GTSNPN and CDR2 SVGIG (reference sequence). The CDR3 protein is CAWSVRLAGPYF. The CDR3, as DNA: TGTGCCTGGAGTGTACGGCTAGCGGGGCCGTACTTC.

The rearrangement links TRBV4-1 to TRBJ2-6; D possibly matches TRBD1 or TRBD2 (5 bases each). The length of the CDR3 is 16 residues. V lost 2 bases to trimming and J lost 2 bases, with 10 bases between them. Germline V gene data show CDR1 as MGHRA and CDR2 as YSYEKL. The CDR3 DNA is TGCGCCAGCAGCCAAAGTGGGGGTACTGGGGCCAACGTCCTGACTTTC. Translating gives CASSQSGGTGANVLTF.

V gene TRBV7-9 combines with J gene TRBJ2-2; no reliable D call. The CDR3 is 13 residues long. With 4 bases removed from V and 10 bases from J, the gap between germline ends came to 13 bases. Germline CDR1 and CDR2: SEHNR and FQNEAQ (reference sequence). As DNA, the CDR3 is TGTGCCAGCAGCTCGACAACAGTGGAGGAGCTGTTTTTT. The encoded protein is CASSSTTVEELFF. Complete variable domain (other parts from reference TRBV7-9 and TRBJ2-2): DTGVSQNPRHKITKRGQNVTFRCDPISEHNRLYWYRQTLGQGPEFLTYFQNEAQLEKSRLLSDRFSAERPKGSFSTLEIQRTEQGDSAMYLCASSSTTVEELFFGEGSRLTVL.

The chain recombines TRBV11-2 with TRBJ2-7; 7 nucleotides agree with TRBD2. The germline V gene encodes CDR1 SGHAT and CDR2 FQNNGV. V lost 5 bases, J lost 2 bases, and 9 bases stayed unmatched. This CDR3 spans 15 amino acids. CDR3 nucleotide sequence: TGTGCCAGCAGCGCAACTAGCGTTGGCCCCTACGAGCAGTACTTC. It specifies CASSATSVGPYEQYF.

The chain joins TRBV5-1 to TRBJ2-5; 8 positions match TRBD1. The germline V gene has CDR1 SGHRS and CDR2 YFSETQ. After removal of 0 bases from V and 1 base from J, the junction contained 2 bases not matched to a gene. CDR3 length: 15 residues. CDR3 sequence (DNA): TGCGCCAGCAGCTTGGGACAGGGGCTCCAAGAGACCCAGTACTTC. Translating gives CASSLGQGLQETQYF.

The chain uses TRBV5-1 and TRBJ2-5, with TRBD1 matching over 10 bases. Trimming at V came to 0 bases and at J to 3 bases, leaving 2 bases not matched to a gene. Germline CDR1 and CDR2: SGHRS and YFSETQ. This CDR3 has 15 residues. The CDR3 region is CASSLAGTGEETQYF. The CDR3, as DNA: TGCGCCAGCAGCTTGGCCGGGACAGGGGAAGAGACCCAGTACTTC.

A few counts support this clone. The chain recombines TRBV7-2 with TRBJ2-4, with TRBD2 identical over 7 bases. V dropped 1 base and J dropped 0; count of bases not matched to a gene: 6. Germline V CDR1 and CDR2: SGHTA, FQGNSA. The CDR3 has 17 amino acids. The DNA for the CDR3 is TGTGCCAGCAGCTTAGAAGGGACTACCTTAGCCAAAAACATTCAGTACTTC. Translated, it gives CASSLEGTTLAKNIQYF.